What follows are 18 T cell receptor beta chains derived from one specimen sequenced in a study of Graves' ophthalmopathy and Graves' hyperthyroidism. Scientists amplified the TCR beta CDR3 regions from RNA transcripts. RT-PCR was first run with HTBI primers, then multiplex PCR in a second round. TCRdb re-analysed the multiplex PCR reads in MiXCR, keeping a single row per CDR3 protein. The sample shows roughly 400,000 distinct CDR3 sequences, around 16% of them seen only once. The sample comprised peripheral blood. These TCRs come from a woman younger than 30 with Graves' ophthalmopathy.

This clonotype was recorded at least ten times. This clone may be a read error of a much larger clone one base away. The rearrangement uses TRBV28 and TRBJ2-2; D perhaps matches TRBD2 (5 bases). CDR1 is MDHEN, CDR2 SYDVKM, per germline. This CDR3 spans 17 amino acids. The CDR3 region is CASSRRTALPFTGELLF. The CDR3 DNA reads TGTGCCAGCAGCCGCCGAACAGCACTCCCGTTCACCGGGGAGCTGCTTTTT.

This clonotype was seen many times. V is TRBV29-1 and J is TRBJ1-5, with a weak D call TRBD1 (6 bases). The germline V gene encodes CDR1 SQVTM and CDR2 ANQGSEA. This CDR3 region has 13 residues. Trimming removed 6 bases at V and 3 bases at J, with 12 bases between. Here the CDR3 DNA reads TGCAGCGTAGTCACAGGGTCCAATCAGCCCCAGCATTTT. Translation: CSVVTGSNQPQHF. Using reference TRBV29-1 and TRBJ1-5 for the parts outside the CDR3, the full variable domain is SAVISQKPSRDICQRGTSLTIQCQVDSQVTMMFWYRQQPGQSLTLIATANQGSEATYESGFVIDKFPISRPNLTFSTLTVSNMSPEDSSIYLCSVVTGSNQPQHFGDGTRLSIL.

This clonotype was seen at least ten times. The chain has TRBV16 and TRBJ2-5; no clear D. CDR3 length: 14 amino acids. Germline assignment: CDR1 KGHSY and CDR2 FQNENV. V lost 0 bases, J lost 5 bases, and 10 bases lay in between. CDR3 bases: TGTGCCAGCAGCCAATCCCGCCTTTGGGAGACCCAGTACTTC. Protein product: CASSQSRLWETQYF.

This clonotype was recorded many times. The CDR3 coding sequence is TGTGCCAGCAGCTCAGGAGAATTTGAAGCTTTCTTT. Its translation is CASSSGEFEAFF. The rearrangement joins TRBV7-9 to TRBJ1-1; D is undetermined. CDR3 length: 12 residues. The V gene's germline CDR1 is SEHNR and CDR2 FQNEAQ (reference sequence). The V end lost 4 bases, the J end lost 7 bases, and 10 bases lay between the germline ends.

This clonotype was seen many times. The chain combines TRBV7-9 with TRBJ2-7, with D possibly being TRBD1 or TRBD2 (5 bases each). The CDR3 is 14 amino acids. Trimming left V 5 bases short and J 2 bases short, with 13 bases between. CDR1 and CDR2 (germline): SEHNR, FQNEAQ (reference sequence). DNA of the CDR3: TGTGCCAGCAGCGACCAAGGGACGACCTACGAGCAGTACTTC. This encodes CASSDQGTTYEQYF.

Remarks on this clonotype: This may arise from a read error, as a much more abundant clone is one base away. V and J are TRBV6-2 or TRBV6-3 and TRBJ2-7, with D tentatively TRBD2 (6 bases). Germline V gene lookup returns CDR1 MNHEY and CDR2 SVGEGT. Trimming removed 0 bases at V and 2 bases at J, with 8 bases between. The CDR3 runs 14 residues. The chain's CDR3 is CASSYSTRAYEQYF. CDR3 nucleotides: TGTGCCAGCAGTTACTCGACTAGAGCCTACGAGCAGTACTTC.

J is TRBJ2-5 and V is TRBV24-1, with D maybe TRBD1 (5 bases). The CDR3 spans 18 residues. From germline, CDR1 is KGHDR and CDR2 SFDVKD. V was pared by 2 bases and J by 5 bases, with 23 bases between. DNA of the CDR3: TGTGCCACCAGTGATTCATCCGGCAGGGCAGGTGGGATTGAGACCCAGTACTTC. It is translated as CATSDSSGRAGGIETQYF.

V is TRBV2 and J is TRBJ2-7, with 7 bases identical to TRBD1. Germline CDR1 is SNHLY and CDR2 is FYNNEI. The CDR3 length is 17 residues. V lost 5 bases and J lost 4; bases outside the gene matches: 17. CDR3 DNA: TGTGCCAGCAGTCCGGGACAGCCCGGGCTACCGGATTACGAGCAGTACTTC. Amino acids: CASSPGQPGLPDYEQYF. Drawing the rest from reference TRBV2 and TRBJ2-7, the complete variable domain is EPEVTQTPSHQVTQMGQEVILRCVPISNHLYFYWYRQILGQKVEFLVSFYNNEISEKSEIFDDQFSVERPDGSNFTLKIRSTKLEDSAMYFCASSPGQPGLPDYEQYFGPGTRLTVT.

This clonotype turned up a few times. The chain couples TRBV5-1 to TRBJ2-2; D not certain. The CDR3 length is 14 residues. V was clipped by 3 bases and J by 5 bases, with 11 bases between them. The germline V gene encodes CDR1 SGHRS and CDR2 YFSETQ. Here the CDR3 DNA reads TGCGCCAGCAGCTATGGCGGCAAAACCGGGGAGCTGTTTTTT. Its translation: CASSYGGKTGELFF.

This clonotype has at least ten counts. The chain combines TRBV7-8 with TRBJ1-1, with no clear D. V was trimmed by 5 bases and J by 6 bases, leaving 16 bases between them. Germline lookup yields CDR1 SGHVS and CDR2 FQNEAQ. The CDR3 has 14 amino acids. CDR3 amino acids: CASSHPPGGAEAFF. CDR3 coding DNA: TGTGCCAGCAGCCACCCGCCTGGAGGAGCTGAAGCTTTCTTT.

This clonotype showed up many times. The rearrangement joins TRBV6-2 or TRBV6-3 to TRBJ2-7; TRBD2 aligns across 8 bases. The junction had 7 bases not matched to a gene; V was cut back by 6 bases and J by 3 bases. The CDR3 sequence is 14 residues long. Germline V CDR1 and CDR2: MNHEY, SVGEGT. CDR3 sequence: CASRPTGTSYEQYF. CDR3 sequence (DNA): TGTGCCAGCAGACCTACGGGGACTAGCTACGAGCAGTACTTC.

This clonotype was seen many times. The chain uses TRBV6-4 and TRBJ2-7, with unresolved D. The CDR3 is made up of 13 amino acids. The germline V gene encodes CDR1 MRHNA and CDR2 SNTAGT. V was pared by 5 bases and J by 2 bases, with 10 bases between. The CDR3 sequence: CASSPRRTYEQYF. In DNA, the CDR3 is TGTGCCAGCAGTCCCCGCCGTACCTACGAGCAGTACTTC.

In its sample, this clonotype was seen many times. Here the CDR3 reads CASTAGRQETQYF. In DNA form, the CDR3 reads TGTGCCAGCACGGCAGGGAGGCAAGAGACCCAGTACTTC. The gene calls are TRBV6-1 and TRBJ2-5, with D possibly matching TRBD2 (6 bases). Germline values: CDR1 MNHNS, CDR2 SASEGT. V lost 7 bases to trimming and J lost 2 bases, with 11 bases between them. CDR3 size: 13 residues.

Ten or more counts support this clonotype. One end of the junction is discordant with germline, which a read error may explain. The chain uses TRBV5-1 and TRBJ2-7; 7 nucleotides match TRBD1. CDR3 length: 13 amino acids. In germline, CDR1 is SGHRS, CDR2 YFSETQ. The CDR3 nucleotides read TGCACCAGCAGCAGTACCCCCCGGGACAGAAAGTACTTC. It encodes CTSSSTPRDRKYF.

This clonotype was counted many times. The V call is TRBV6-2 or TRBV6-3, the J call TRBJ2-3; 7 bases are a match to TRBD2. The V and J ends lost 2 bases and 6 bases, in that order; junction bases with no gene match: 11. The CDR3 is made up of 16 amino acids. Germline V CDR1 and CDR2: MNHEY, SVGEGT. The CDR3 DNA is TGTGCCAGCAGTTACGAGGTCGGGGAGGGCGAGGATACGCAGTATTTT. Protein: CASSYEVGEGEDTQYF.

This clonotype was seen at least ten times. V is TRBV20-1 and J is TRBJ2-5; D gene unclear. The CDR3 has 12 residues. V shed 5 bases and J shed 5 bases, with 12 bases lying between them. CDR1 is DFQATT and CDR2 is SNEGSKA in the germline V gene (reference sequence). The CDR3 sequence: CSAPTPGETQYF. The CDR3 nucleotides are TGCAGTGCTCCCACCCCTGGGGAGACCCAGTACTTC.

The gene calls are TRBV12-3 or TRBV12-4 and TRBJ2-7; 9 nucleotides line up with TRBD1. The CDR3 loop spans 15 amino acids. J was trimmed by 5 bases and V by 3 bases; bases with no gene match: 8. CDR3 residues: CASSFLTGGLDEQYF. The DNA of the CDR3 is TGTGCCAGCAGTTTTCTAACAGGGGGCCTCGACGAGCAGTACTTC.

This clonotype was seen at least ten times. The CDR3 spells CASSTGLAPVAKNIQYF. Here the CDR3 DNA reads TGCGCCAGCAGCACCGGACTAGCGCCTGTAGCCAAAAACATTCAGTACTTC. This sequence joins TRBV5-1 and TRBJ2-4, with 9 bases aligning to TRBD2. The CDR3 covers 17 residues. J gave up 0 bases and V 4 bases, and 8 bases lay outside the gene matches. The germline CDR1 and CDR2 sequences are SGHRS and YFSETQ. Together with reference TRBV5-1 and TRBJ2-4, the CDR3 gives the full variable domain: KAGVTQTPRYLIKTRGQQVTLSCSPISGHRSVSWYQQTPGQGLQFLFEYFSETQRNKGNFPGRFSGRQFSNSRSEMNVSTLELGDSALYLCASSTGLAPVAKNIQYFGAGTRLSVL.